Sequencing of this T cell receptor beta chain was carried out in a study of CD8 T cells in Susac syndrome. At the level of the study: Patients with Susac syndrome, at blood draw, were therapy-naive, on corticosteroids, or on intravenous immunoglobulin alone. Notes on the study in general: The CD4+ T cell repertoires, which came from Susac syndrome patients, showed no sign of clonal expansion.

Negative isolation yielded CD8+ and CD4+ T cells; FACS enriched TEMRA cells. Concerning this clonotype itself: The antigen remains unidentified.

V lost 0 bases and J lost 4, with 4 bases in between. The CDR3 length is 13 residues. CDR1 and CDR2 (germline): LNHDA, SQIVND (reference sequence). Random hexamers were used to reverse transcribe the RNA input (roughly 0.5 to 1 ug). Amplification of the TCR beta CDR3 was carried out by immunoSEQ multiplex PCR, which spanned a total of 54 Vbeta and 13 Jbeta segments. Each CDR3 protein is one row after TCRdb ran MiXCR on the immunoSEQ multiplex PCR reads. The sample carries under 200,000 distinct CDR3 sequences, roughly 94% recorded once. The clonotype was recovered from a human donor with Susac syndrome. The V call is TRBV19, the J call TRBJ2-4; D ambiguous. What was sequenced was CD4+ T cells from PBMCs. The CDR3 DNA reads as TGTGCCAGTAGTATAGAAGGTAAAAACATTCAGTACTTC. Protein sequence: CASSIEGKNIQYF.